The clone carrying this T cell receptor (beta chain) was counted a single time. The CDR3 is 17 amino acids. Germline V gene sequence: CDR1 SGHRS, CDR2 YFSETQ. V trimming: 4 bases; J trimming: 6 bases; junction bases outside the gene matches: 8. The sample originates from a study of shared clonotypes between healthy human individuals. Genomic DNA of each subset was evenly split across several immunoSEQ plates. This table comes from immunoSEQ multiplex PCR, and its TCRdb copy is limited to in-frame clones, with some not included. The sample carries millions of clones, just over 90% recorded once. Specimen: naive CD4+ T cells from PBMCs. The sample's subset: CD45RA+ positively selected. This clonotype was sampled from a man in his late teens or twenties in good health. Some clones in this sample may be carry-over from other donors' samples. The rearrangement uses TRBV5-1 and TRBJ2-2, with 14 bases aligning to TRBD2. In DNA, the CDR3 is TGCGCCAGCAGCGAGGGACTAGCGGGAGTACGGGCCGGGGAGCTGTTTTTT. Its translation: CASSEGLAGVRAGELFF.